The 25 T cell receptor beta chains presented below share a single source sample, sequenced in a study of technical replicates of blood from several donors. Some clones are missing from TCRdb's copy, which holds only in-frame ones; the method was immunoSEQ multiplex PCR. The sample shows tens of thousands of clones, roughly 91% of them seen only once. Sequences were obtained from T cells isolated from PBMCs. The source of these receptors is a human donor in good health.

V and J are TRBV10-3 and TRBJ2-4; weak D call: TRBD1 (5 bases). Trimming took 0 bases from V and 4 from J, leaving 10 bases between them. CDR3 size: 15 residues. CDR1 and CDR2 (germline): ENHRY, SYGVKD. Here the CDR3 DNA reads TGTGCCATCAGTGAGTCCACAGGCACTAAAAACATTCAGTACTTC. This sequence encodes CAISESTGTKNIQYF.

This chain connects TRBV19 to TRBJ2-1; no definite D call. With 1 base removed from V and 0 bases from J, the gap between germline ends came to 7 bases. The CDR3 runs 15 residues. Germline CDR1 LNHDA, CDR2 SQIVND (reference sequence). The CDR3 nucleotides read TGTGCCAGTAGTATAGTGCATAGCTCCTACAATGAGCAGTTCTTC. Amino acid sequence: CASSIVHSSYNEQFF.

The V call is TRBV9, the J call TRBJ1-4; D possibly corresponds to TRBD1 (5 bases). In germline, CDR1 is SGDLS, CDR2 YYNGEE. Trimming cost V 0 bases and J 8 bases, with 11 bases left between them. The CDR3 is 14 residues long. The CDR3 protein is CASSVGGGVEKLFF. CDR3 nucleotide sequence: TGTGCCAGCAGCGTAGGAGGAGGGGTGGAAAAACTGTTTTTT.

The genes are TRBV30 and TRBJ1-2, with TRBD1 as a possible D gene (5 bases). The germline V gene has CDR1 GTSNPN and CDR2 SVGIG (reference sequence). This CDR3 comprises 12 residues. V dropped 4 bases and J dropped 6 bases, with 12 bases sitting between them. The CDR3 region is CAWKRDSHGYTF. The CDR3 region has the DNA TGTGCCTGGAAACGGGACTCCCATGGCTACACCTTC.

The chain couples TRBV11-3 to TRBJ2-1, with D perhaps TRBD2 (5 bases). V lost 1 base, J lost 2 bases, and 6 bases lay in between. The CDR3 contains 14 residues. Germline lookup yields CDR1 SGHNT and CDR2 YENEEA. CDR3 DNA sequence: TGTGCCAGCAGCTTAGGAGCGGCCTACAATGAGCAGTTCTTC. Encoded protein: CASSLGAAYNEQFF.

J is TRBJ1-1 and V is TRBV5-1, with D uncertain. This CDR3 has 14 amino acids. V lost 4 bases and J 5 bases, leaving 15 bases between the germline ends. Germline CDR1 reads SGHRS; CDR2 reads YFSETQ. The chain's CDR3 is CASSQESGITEAFF. The CDR3 bases are TGCGCCAGCAGCCAAGAGTCGGGGATAACTGAAGCTTTCTTT.

The table lists this clone with a few counts. V usage is TRBV30 and J usage is TRBJ1-1; weak D call: TRBD1 (6 bases). The length of the CDR3 is 11 residues. Germline-derived CDR1 and CDR2 are GTSNPN and SVGIG (reference sequence). The V end was cut by 5 bases, the J end by 7 bases, with 11 bases between. The chain's CDR3 is CAWRLQGEAFF. In DNA form, the CDR3 reads TGTGCCTGGCGACTACAGGGTGAAGCTTTCTTT.

This clone has just a few counts. J is TRBJ2-1 and V is TRBV10-3; TRBD2 matches at 10 bases. The V gene's germline CDR1 is ENHRY and CDR2 SYGVKD. V was pared by 4 bases and J by 3 bases, with 0 bases of the junction left unmatched. The CDR3 runs to 14 residues. CDR3: CAISGTSGYNEQFF. CDR3 DNA: TGTGCCATCAGTGGGACTAGCGGCTACAATGAGCAGTTCTTC.

The J gene is TRBJ2-5, the V gene TRBV30; weak D call: TRBD2 (6 bases). Between the trimmed V and J ends, which lost 8 bases and 4 bases, there was a span of 20 bases. This CDR3 spans 14 amino acids. The germline CDR1 and CDR2 sequences are GTSNPN and SVGIG (reference sequence). The CDR3 here is CALLRPEGVETQYF. The CDR3 coding sequence is TGTGCCCTGCTGAGGCCGGAGGGAGTAGAGACCCAGTACTTC.

This chain connects TRBV19 to TRBJ1-1; TRBD1 is a possible D gene (5 bases). Trimming took off 2 bases at V and 3 bases at J, with 16 bases between the two ends. The CDR3 is 16 amino acids. Germline lookup yields CDR1 LNHDA and CDR2 SQIVND (reference sequence). As DNA, the CDR3 is TGTGCCAGTAGTATAAGTCAGGGTATGGGTCACACTGAAGCTTTCTTT. Translating gives CASSISQGMGHTEAFF. The whole variable domain, remainder taken from reference TRBV19 and TRBJ1-1, is DGGITQSPKYLFRKEGQNVTLSCEQNLNHDAMYWYRQDPGQGLRLIYYSQIVNDFQKGDIAEGYSVSREKKESFPLTVTSAQKNPTAFYLCASSISQGMGHTEAFFGQGTRLTVV.

V gene TRBV27 combines with J gene TRBJ2-1; D is uncertain. Germline V gives CDR1 MNHEY, CDR2 SMNVEV (reference sequence). The CDR3 is 13 residues long. V dropped 2 bases and J dropped 5 bases, with 7 bases sitting between them. The CDR3 coding sequence is TGTGCCAGCAGTTTAGCCATAGACAATGAGCAGTTCTTC. Residues: CASSLAIDNEQFF.

The V gene is TRBV5-4, the J gene TRBJ1-2; 9 nucleotides agree with TRBD1. The V and J ends lost 3 bases and 7 bases, in that order; junction bases with no gene match: 13. CDR1 SGHNT and CDR2 YYREEE come from the germline V gene (reference sequence). The CDR3 length is 16 residues. CDR3 sequence reads: CASSSPRGDREGGYTF. CDR3 nucleotide sequence: TGTGCCAGCAGCTCCCCCCGGGGGGACAGGGAGGGTGGCTACACCTTC.

The V and J genes are TRBV9 and TRBJ2-3; 11 bases agree with TRBD2. Per germline, CDR1 SGDLS and CDR2 YYNGEE. The length of the CDR3 is 16 residues. Trimming at V came to 2 bases and at J to 5 bases, leaving 7 bases not matched to a gene. In nucleotides, the CDR3 is TGTGCCAGCAGCGTCACTAGCGGGAGATCGGGAGATACGCAGTATTTT. Translated, it gives CASSVTSGRSGDTQYF.

The J gene is TRBJ1-3, the V gene TRBV19; D call uncertain. Germline lookup yields CDR1 LNHDA and CDR2 SQIVND (reference sequence). V lost 5 bases, J lost 0 bases, and 14 bases lay in between. The CDR3 totals 16 residues. The CDR3 nucleotides read TGTGCCAGTAGTCCTCGGCTAGGCAACTCTGGAAACACCATATATTTT. Its translation is CASSPRLGNSGNTIYF.

The rearrangement joins TRBV6-1 to TRBJ2-7, with 8 bases matching TRBD1. The CDR3 sequence is 15 residues long. Germline V gene data show CDR1 as MNHNS and CDR2 as SASEGT. The V and J ends lost 6 bases and 2 bases, in that order; junction bases with no gene match: 9. In DNA, the CDR3 is TGTGCCAGCAGAGCCAATCCGGGACAGGCCTACGAGCAGTACTTC. It is translated as CASRANPGQAYEQYF.

This clone was found once. CDR3 loop: CASRPRPILTDTQYF. In DNA form, the CDR3 reads TGTGCCAGCAGACCTAGGCCTATTCTCACAGATACGCAGTATTTT. This chain links TRBV6-5 with TRBJ2-3; D remains unclear. The CDR3 spans 15 residues. Germline V gives CDR1 MNHEY, CDR2 SVGAGI. Trimming pared 6 bases from V and 2 bases from J, leaving 15 bases between.

This rearrangement joins TRBV30 to TRBJ1-4, with 9 bases identical to TRBD1. The CDR3 runs 16 residues. CDR1 GTSNPN and CDR2 SVGIG come from the germline V gene (reference sequence). With V trimmed by 2 bases and J by 1 base, 5 bases remained unmatched. The CDR3 reads CAWSIQGAGTNEKLFF. The CDR3 region has the DNA TGTGCCTGGAGTATACAGGGGGCGGGAACTAATGAAAAACTGTTTTTT.

This clone was observed a few times. This chain links TRBV25-1 with TRBJ1-1, with a tentative D call TRBD1 (5 bases). This CDR3 comprises 12 residues. Between the trimmed V and J ends, which lost 2 bases and 8 bases, there was a span of 9 bases. Germline CDR1 and CDR2: MGHDK and SYGVNS. The chain's CDR3 is CASSEPQGEAFF. For the CDR3, the DNA is TGTGCCAGCAGTGAACCCCAGGGCGAAGCTTTCTTT.

The chain combines TRBV5-4 with TRBJ2-3; TRBD2 aligns across 9 bases. The CDR3 extends over 14 amino acids. V shed 3 bases and J 4 bases; nucleotides not matched to a gene: 3. The germline V gene has CDR1 SGHNT and CDR2 YYREEE (reference sequence). The CDR3 bases are TGTGCCAGCAGCTCTAGCGGGAACCCAGATACGCAGTATTTT. This gives the protein CASSSSGNPDTQYF.

The gene calls are TRBV27 and TRBJ2-7; 9 bases fit TRBD1. Unmatched junction bases numbered 2, after V lost 2 bases and J lost 6 bases. Germline assignment: CDR1 MNHEY and CDR2 SMNVEV (reference sequence). The CDR3 extends over 13 amino acids. CDR3 sequence reads: CASSLGTGSEQYF. The CDR3 DNA reads as TGTGCCAGCAGTTTAGGGACAGGGAGCGAGCAGTACTTC.

The chain joins TRBV5-4 to TRBJ2-1, with 9 bases aligning to TRBD1. Germline V gene data show CDR1 as SGHNT and CDR2 as YYREEE (reference sequence). This CDR3 spans 14 amino acids. J was trimmed by 7 bases and V by 4 bases; bases with no gene match: 6. CDR3 sequence (DNA): TGTGCCAGCAGCCAGGACAGGGGTTGGAATGAGCAGTTCTTC. Protein: CASSQDRGWNEQFF.

The chain employs TRBV28 and TRBJ2-1; 12 bases are shared with TRBD2. This CDR3 has 18 amino acids. The V gene end was trimmed by 4 bases and the J gene end by 3 bases; junction bases not matched to a gene: 10. Germline lookup yields CDR1 MDHEN and CDR2 SYDVKM. This CDR3 is CASSSLTSGSNLYNEQFF. For the CDR3, the DNA is TGTGCCAGCAGTTCTTTGACTAGCGGGAGCAACCTCTACAATGAGCAGTTCTTC.

The chain carries TRBV28 and TRBJ1-1; 7 bases fit TRBD1. The CDR3 has 16 amino acids. Germline-derived CDR1 and CDR2 are MDHEN and SYDVKM. V lost 4 bases to trimming and J lost 3 bases; unmatched junction nucleotides: 11. The CDR3 DNA reads TGTGCCAGCAGTTCCCGTCTTTACAGGGGCTACACTGAAGCTTTCTTT. Residues: CASSSRLYRGYTEAFF.

This sequence joins TRBV4-2 and TRBJ2-7; TRBD1 matches at 9 bases. J lost 6 bases, V lost 8 bases, and 11 bases had no gene match. The CDR3 is 14 amino acids. Germline values: CDR1 LGHNA, CDR2 YNFKEQ. Written as DNA, the CDR3 is TGTGCCAGCGGGAAACCGGGACAGGGAAGCGAGCAGTACTTC. This sequence encodes CASGKPGQGSEQYF.

The count of this clone is one. V usage is TRBV4-1 and J usage is TRBJ2-1; TRBD2 agrees at 9 bases. The length of the CDR3 is 16 residues. V was clipped by 4 bases and J by 7 bases; unmatched bases: 11. Germline V gives CDR1 MGHRA, CDR2 YSYEKL. Here the CDR3 reads CASSLFGASGVNEQFF. The CDR3 DNA sequence: TGCGCCAGCAGCCTATTCGGGGCTAGCGGGGTAAATGAGCAGTTCTTC.